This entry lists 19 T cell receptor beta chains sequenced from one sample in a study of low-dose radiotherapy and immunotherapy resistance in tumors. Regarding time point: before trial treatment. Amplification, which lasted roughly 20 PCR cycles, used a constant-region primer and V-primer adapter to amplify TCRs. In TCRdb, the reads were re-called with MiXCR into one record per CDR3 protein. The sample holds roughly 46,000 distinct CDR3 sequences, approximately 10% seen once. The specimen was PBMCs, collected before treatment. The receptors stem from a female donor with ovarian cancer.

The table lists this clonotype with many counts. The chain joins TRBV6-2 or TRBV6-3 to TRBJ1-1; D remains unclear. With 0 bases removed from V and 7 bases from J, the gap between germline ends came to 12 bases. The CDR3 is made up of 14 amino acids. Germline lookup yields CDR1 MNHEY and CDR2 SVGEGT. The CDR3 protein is CASSYSAELGEAFF. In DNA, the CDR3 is TGTGCCAGCAGTTACTCGGCAGAACTGGGTGAAGCTTTCTTT.

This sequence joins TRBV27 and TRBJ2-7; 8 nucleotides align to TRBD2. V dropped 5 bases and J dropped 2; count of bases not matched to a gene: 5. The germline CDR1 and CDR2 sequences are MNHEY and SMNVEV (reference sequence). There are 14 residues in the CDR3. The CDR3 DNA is TGTGCCAGCAGTGTGTCGGGACTAGCCTACGAGCAGTACTTC. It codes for CASSVSGLAYEQYF.

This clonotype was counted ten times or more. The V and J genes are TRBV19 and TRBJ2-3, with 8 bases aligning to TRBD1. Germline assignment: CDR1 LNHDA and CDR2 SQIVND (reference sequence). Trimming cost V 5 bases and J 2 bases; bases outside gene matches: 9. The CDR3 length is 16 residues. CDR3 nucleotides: TGTGCCAGTAGTCCGCTGACAGGGGCCCCCACAGATACGCAGTATTTT. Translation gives CASSPLTGAPTDTQYF.

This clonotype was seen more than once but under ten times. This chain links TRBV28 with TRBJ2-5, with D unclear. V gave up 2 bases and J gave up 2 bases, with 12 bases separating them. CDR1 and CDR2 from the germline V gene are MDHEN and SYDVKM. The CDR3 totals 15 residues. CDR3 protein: CASSLAAPQQETQYF. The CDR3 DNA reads TGTGCCAGCAGTTTAGCCGCCCCACAGCAAGAGACCCAGTACTTC.

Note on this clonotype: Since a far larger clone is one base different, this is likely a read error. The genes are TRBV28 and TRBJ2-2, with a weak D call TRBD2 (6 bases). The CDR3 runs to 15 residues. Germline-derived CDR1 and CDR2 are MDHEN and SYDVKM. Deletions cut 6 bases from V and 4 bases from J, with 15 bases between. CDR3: CASRPAVGGTGELFF. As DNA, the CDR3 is TGTGCCAGCAGGCCCGCGGTCGGGGGCACCGGGGAGCTGTTTTTT.

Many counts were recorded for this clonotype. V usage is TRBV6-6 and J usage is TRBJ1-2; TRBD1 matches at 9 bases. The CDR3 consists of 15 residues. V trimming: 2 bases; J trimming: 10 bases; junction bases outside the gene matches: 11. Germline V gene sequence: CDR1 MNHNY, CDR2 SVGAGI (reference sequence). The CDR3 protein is CASSYGWGQGGIYTF. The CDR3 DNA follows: TGTGCCAGCAGTTACGGGTGGGGACAGGGAGGAATCTACACCTTC.

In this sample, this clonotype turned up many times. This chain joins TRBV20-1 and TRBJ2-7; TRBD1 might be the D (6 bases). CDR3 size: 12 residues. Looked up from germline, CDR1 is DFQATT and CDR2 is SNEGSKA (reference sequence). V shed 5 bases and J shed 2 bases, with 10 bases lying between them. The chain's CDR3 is CSAVDSTYEQYF. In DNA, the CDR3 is TGCAGTGCTGTGGACAGCACCTACGAGCAGTACTTC.

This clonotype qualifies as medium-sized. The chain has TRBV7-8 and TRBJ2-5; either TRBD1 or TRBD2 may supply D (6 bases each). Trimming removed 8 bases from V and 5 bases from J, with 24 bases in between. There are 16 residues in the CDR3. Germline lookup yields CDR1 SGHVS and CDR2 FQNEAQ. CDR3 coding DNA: TGTGCCAGCCGGACGGGATTCGGGGGCCGGCAGGAGACCCAGTACTTC. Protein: CASRTGFGGRQETQYF.

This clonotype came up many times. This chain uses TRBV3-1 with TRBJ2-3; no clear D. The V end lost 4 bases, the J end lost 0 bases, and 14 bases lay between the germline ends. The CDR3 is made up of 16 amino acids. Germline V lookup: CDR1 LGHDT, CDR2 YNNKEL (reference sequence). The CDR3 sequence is CASSLGYSFSTDTQYF. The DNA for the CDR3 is TGTGCCAGCAGCCTAGGTTATTCTTTTAGCACAGATACGCAGTATTTT.

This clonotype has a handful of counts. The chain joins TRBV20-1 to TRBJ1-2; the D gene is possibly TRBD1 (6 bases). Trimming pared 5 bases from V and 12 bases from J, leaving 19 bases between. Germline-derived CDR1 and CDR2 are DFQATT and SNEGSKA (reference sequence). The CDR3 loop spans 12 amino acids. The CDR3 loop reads CSAPRGGGAHTF. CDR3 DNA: TGCAGTGCTCCCCGAGGCGGGGGGGCCCACACCTTC.

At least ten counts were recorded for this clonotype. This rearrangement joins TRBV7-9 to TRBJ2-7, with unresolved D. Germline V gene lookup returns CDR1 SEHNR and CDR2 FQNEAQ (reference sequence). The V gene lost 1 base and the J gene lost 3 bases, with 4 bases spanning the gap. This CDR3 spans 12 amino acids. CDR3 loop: CASSLVGYEQYF. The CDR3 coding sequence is TGTGCCAGCAGCTTAGTGGGCTACGAGCAGTACTTC.

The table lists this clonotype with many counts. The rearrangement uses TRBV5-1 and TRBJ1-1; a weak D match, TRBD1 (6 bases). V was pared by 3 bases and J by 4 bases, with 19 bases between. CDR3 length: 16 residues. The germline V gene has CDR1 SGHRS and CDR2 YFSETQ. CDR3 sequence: CASSSIGTTKSTEAFF. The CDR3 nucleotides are TGCGCCAGCAGCTCGATAGGGACAACCAAGAGCACTGAAGCTTTCTTT.

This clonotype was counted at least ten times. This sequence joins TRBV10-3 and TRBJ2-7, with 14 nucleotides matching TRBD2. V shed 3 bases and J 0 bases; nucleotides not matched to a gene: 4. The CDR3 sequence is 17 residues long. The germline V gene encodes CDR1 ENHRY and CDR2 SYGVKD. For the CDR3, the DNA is TGTGCCATCAGTGACGGACTAGCGGGGGGAAGCTCCTACGAGCAGTACTTC. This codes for CAISDGLAGGSSYEQYF.

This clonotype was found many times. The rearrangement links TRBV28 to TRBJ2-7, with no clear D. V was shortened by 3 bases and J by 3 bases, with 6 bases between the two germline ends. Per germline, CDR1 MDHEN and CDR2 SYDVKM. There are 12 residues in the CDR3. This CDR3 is CASSFGSYEQYF. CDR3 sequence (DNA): TGTGCCAGCAGTTTTGGTAGCTACGAGCAGTACTTC.

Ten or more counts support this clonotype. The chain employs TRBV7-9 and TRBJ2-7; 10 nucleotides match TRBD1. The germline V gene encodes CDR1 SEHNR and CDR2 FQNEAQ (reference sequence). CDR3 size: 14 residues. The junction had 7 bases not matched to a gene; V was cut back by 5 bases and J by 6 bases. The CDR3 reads CASSLGTGVVEQYF. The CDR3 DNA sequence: TGTGCCAGCAGCCTCGGGACAGGGGTGGTCGAGCAGTACTTC.

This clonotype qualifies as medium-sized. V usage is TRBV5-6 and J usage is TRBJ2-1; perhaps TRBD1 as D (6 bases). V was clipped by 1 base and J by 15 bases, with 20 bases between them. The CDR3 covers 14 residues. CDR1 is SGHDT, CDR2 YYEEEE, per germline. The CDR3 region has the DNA TGTGCCAGCAGCTTGAGAAAGAACAGGGTGGCTGTGTTCTTC. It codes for CASSLRKNRVAVFF.

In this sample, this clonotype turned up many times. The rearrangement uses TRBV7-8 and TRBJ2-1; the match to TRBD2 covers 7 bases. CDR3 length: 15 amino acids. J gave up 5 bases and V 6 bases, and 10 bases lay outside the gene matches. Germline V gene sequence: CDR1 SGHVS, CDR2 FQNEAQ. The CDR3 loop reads CASRKSGVSDNEQFF. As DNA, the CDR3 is TGTGCCAGCAGAAAAAGCGGGGTATCGGACAATGAGCAGTTCTTC. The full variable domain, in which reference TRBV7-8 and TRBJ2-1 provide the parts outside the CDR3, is GAGVSQSPRYKVAKRGQDVALRCDPISGHVSLFWYQQALGQGPEFLTYFQNEAQLDKSGLPSDRFFAERPEGSVSTLKIQRTQQEDSAVYLCASRKSGVSDNEQFFGPGTRLTVL.

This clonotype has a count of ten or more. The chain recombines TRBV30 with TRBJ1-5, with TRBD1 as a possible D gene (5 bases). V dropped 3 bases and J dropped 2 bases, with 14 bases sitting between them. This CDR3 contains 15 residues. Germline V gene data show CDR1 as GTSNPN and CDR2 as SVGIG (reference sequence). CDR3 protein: CAWRPGTPGNQPQHF. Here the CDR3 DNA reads TGTGCCTGGAGACCCGGGACTCCGGGCAATCAGCCCCAGCATTTT.

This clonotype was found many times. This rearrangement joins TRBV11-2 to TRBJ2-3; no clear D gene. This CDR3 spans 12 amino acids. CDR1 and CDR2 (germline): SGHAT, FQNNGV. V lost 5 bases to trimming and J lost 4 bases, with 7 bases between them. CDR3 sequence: CASSATPDTQYF. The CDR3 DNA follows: TGTGCCAGCAGCGCGACCCCAGATACGCAGTATTTT.